The rows below give T cell receptor beta chains drawn from one sample of a study. TCRdb independently ran MiXCR on the reads; one entry per CDR3 protein. This sample has a few thousand distinct CDR3 sequences, with around 9.8% found just once. The sample taken for sequencing was CD4+ T cells from synovial fluid. Receptors were obtained from a human donor with rheumatoid arthritis. Each CDR3 is given with its conserved first and last residue. The order of the fields is V gene, CDR3 length, CDR3 protein.

v_gene: TRBV19
len: 13
CDR3aa: CASSRTGVYEQYF

v_gene: TRBV18
len: 17
CDR3aa: CASSTGLVSIGTYEQYF

v_gene: TRBV11-3
len: 15
CDR3aa: CASSYMGQGADEQFF

v_gene: TRBV20-1
len: 10
CDR3aa: CSATEETQYF

v_gene: TRBV7-2
len: 18
CDR3aa: CASSLVARLAAMGETQYF

v_gene: TRBV20-1
len: 12
CDR3aa: CSATSDKNIQYF

v_gene: TRBV11-2
len: 15
CDR3aa: CASSLVGGGANVLTF

v_gene: TRBV6-1
len: 13
CDR3aa: CALGVVGSYEQYF

v_gene: TRBV19
len: 14
CDR3aa: CASSTTATNTEAFF

v_gene: TRBV12-3/TRBV12-4
len: 12
CDR3aa: CASSQDSYGYTF

v_gene: TRBV10-3
len: 16
CDR3aa: CAISESGGVGNQPQHF

v_gene: TRBV5-1
len: 15
CDR3aa: CASSRAGVGTGELFF

v_gene: TRBV20-1
len: 16
CDR3aa: CSATLGSDRAEGEQYF

v_gene: TRBV2
len: 10
CDR3aa: CASTNNEQFF

v_gene: TRBV29-1
len: 12
CDR3aa: CSADPTGWEQFF

v_gene: TRBV19
len: 16
CDR3aa: CASSIVPGQGARGYTF

v_gene: TRBV20-1
len: 13
CDR3aa: CSADQQGAKPQHF

v_gene: TRBV18
len: 13
CDR3aa: CASSPPGGATQYF

v_gene: TRBV5-1
len: 15
CDR3aa: CASSLSQRVGYEQYF

v_gene: TRBV20-1
len: 12
CDR3aa: CTAGTVTDTQYF

v_gene: TRBV20-1
len: 15
CDR3aa: CSASLRGSGQETQYF

v_gene: TRBV6-6
len: 15
CDR3aa: CASTYEGAIYNEQFF

v_gene: TRBV20-1
len: 13
CDR3aa: CSATLPGSGELFF

v_gene: TRBV29-1
len: 14
CDR3aa: CSVELAGGYNEQFF

v_gene: TRBV25-1
len: 16
CDR3aa: CASSELTGQGIGKLFF

v_gene: TRBV14
len: 12
CDR3aa: CASSHYQETQYF

v_gene: TRBV5-1
len: 16
CDR3aa: CASSTTPSSGANVLTF

v_gene: TRBV7-2
len: 15
CDR3aa: CASSYSSGQADPQYF

v_gene: TRBV20-1
len: 13
CDR3aa: CSAWAGGTDTQYF

v_gene: TRBV27
len: 11
CDR3aa: CASSDQETQYF

v_gene: TRBV7-9
len: 15
CDR3aa: CASSLGTGGYDEQFF

v_gene: TRBV29-1
len: 15
CDR3aa: CSVEDNLAGLDTQYF

v_gene: TRBV4-3
len: 15
CDR3aa: CASSQTGLLSNEQFF

v_gene: TRBV5-1
len: 12
CDR3aa: CASSGSGDTQYF

v_gene: TRBV12-3/TRBV12-4
len: 13
CDR3aa: CASSLEAVNEQFF

v_gene: TRBV6-6
len: 13
CDR3aa: CASSYSMGYEQYF

v_gene: TRBV4-3
len: 16
CDR3aa: CASSQAGGSGFAEQFF

v_gene: TRBV6-2/TRBV6-3
len: 12
CDR3aa: CAIQGGFDEQFF

v_gene: TRBV11-1
len: 14
CDR3aa: CASSGDSLQETQYF

v_gene: TRBV4-3
len: 16
CDR3aa: CASSQDPGGQGDTQYF

v_gene: TRBV20-1
len: 11
CDR3aa: CSGAGQETQYF

v_gene: TRBV20-1
len: 13
CDR3aa: CSARAPAQETQYF